This TCR beta chain was sequenced in a study of a mutant IDH1 vaccine in newly diagnosed glioma. For the study at large: It was radiotherapy, temozolomide, or both that patients received previously, with most receiving both.

A note on this clone: What it recognizes is unknown.

Trimming pared 1 base from V and 6 bases from J, leaving 9 bases between. Germline CDR1 SGHTA, CDR2 FQGTGA. The CDR3 runs to 13 residues. The time point is: week 5, during vaccination. Every vaccine dose comprised 300 ug of mutant IDH1 20-mer peptide plus topical imiquimod. Here immunoSEQ multiplex PCR was the method, and the copy in TCRdb shows in-frame clones only, minus some. This sample has almost 30,000 clones, with 87% found just once. V is TRBV7-3 and J is TRBJ1-2, with D perhaps matching TRBD1 (5 bases). The TCR was taken from a woman between 40 and 55 years old with glioma. Some clones in this sample may be carry-over from other donors' samples. The sample consisted of peripheral blood mononuclear cells (PBMCs), taken from a glioma patient whose treatment included an IDH1 peptide vaccine. The CDR3 DNA reads TGTGCCAGCAGCTTAAACCCCAGGGATGGCTACACCTTC. Its protein product is CASSLNPRDGYTF.